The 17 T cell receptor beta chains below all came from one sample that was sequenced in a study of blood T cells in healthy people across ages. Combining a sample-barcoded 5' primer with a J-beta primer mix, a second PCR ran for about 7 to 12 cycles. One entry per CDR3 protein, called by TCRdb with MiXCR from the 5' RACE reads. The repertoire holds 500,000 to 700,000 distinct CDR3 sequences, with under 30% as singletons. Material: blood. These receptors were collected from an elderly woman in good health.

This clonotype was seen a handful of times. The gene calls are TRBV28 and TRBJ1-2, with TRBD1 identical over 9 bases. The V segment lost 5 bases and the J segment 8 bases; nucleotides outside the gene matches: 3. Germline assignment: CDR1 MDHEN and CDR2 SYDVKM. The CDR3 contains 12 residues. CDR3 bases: TGTGCCAGCAGTCGGGGGACAGGGGGCTACACCTTC. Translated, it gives CASSRGTGGYTF.

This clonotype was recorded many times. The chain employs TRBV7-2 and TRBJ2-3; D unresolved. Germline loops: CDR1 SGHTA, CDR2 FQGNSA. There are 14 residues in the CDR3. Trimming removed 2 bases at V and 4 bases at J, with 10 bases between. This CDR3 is CASSLIPGPDTQYF. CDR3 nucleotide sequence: TGTGCCAGCAGCTTAATCCCGGGCCCAGATACGCAGTATTTT.

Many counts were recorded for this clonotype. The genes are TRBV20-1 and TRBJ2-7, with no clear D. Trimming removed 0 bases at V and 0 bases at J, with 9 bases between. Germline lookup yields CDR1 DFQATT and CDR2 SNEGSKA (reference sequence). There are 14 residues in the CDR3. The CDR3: CSAREERSSYEQYF. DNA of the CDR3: TGCAGTGCTAGAGAGGAGAGGAGCTCCTACGAGCAGTACTTC.

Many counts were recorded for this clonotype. The CDR3 DNA reads as TGTGCCAGCAGTGAAGAGGGAAACTATGGCTACACCTTC. This sequence encodes CASSEEGNYGYTF. The V gene is TRBV2, the J gene TRBJ1-2, with D unresolved. V was pared by 1 base and J by 2 bases, with 5 bases between. The germline CDR1 and CDR2 sequences are SNHLY and FYNNEI. CDR3 size: 13 residues.

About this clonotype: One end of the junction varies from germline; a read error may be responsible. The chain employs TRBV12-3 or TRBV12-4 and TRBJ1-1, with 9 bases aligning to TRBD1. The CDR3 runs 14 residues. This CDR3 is CASVWTGVNTGAFF. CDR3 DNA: TGTGCCAGCGTGTGGACAGGGGTGAACACTGGAGCTTTCTTT.

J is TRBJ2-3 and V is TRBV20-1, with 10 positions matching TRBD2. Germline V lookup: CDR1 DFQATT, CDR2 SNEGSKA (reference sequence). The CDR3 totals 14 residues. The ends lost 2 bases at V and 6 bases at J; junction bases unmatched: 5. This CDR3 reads CSARLLAGVDTQYF. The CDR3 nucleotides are TGCAGTGCTAGACTGCTAGCGGGGGTCGATACGCAGTATTTT.

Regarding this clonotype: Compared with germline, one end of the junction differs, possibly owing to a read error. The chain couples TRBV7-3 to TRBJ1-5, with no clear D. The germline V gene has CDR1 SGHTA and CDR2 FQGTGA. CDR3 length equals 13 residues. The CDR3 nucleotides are TGTGCCAGCAGCGTAACACCATTGCAGCCCCAGCATTTT. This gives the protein CASSVTPLQPQHF.

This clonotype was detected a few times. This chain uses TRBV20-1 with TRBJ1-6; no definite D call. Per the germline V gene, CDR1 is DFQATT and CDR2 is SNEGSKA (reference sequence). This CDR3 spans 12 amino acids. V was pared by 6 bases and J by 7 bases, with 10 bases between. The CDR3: CSAKPENSPLHF. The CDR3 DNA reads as TGCAGTGCCAAGCCGGAGAATTCACCCCTCCACTTT.

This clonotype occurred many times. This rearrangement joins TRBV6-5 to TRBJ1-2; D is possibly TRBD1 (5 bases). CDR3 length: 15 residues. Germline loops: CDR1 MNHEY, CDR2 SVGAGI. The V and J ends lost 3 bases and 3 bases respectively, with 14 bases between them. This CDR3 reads CASSYYGGRDYGYTF. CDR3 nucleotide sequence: TGTGCCAGCAGTTATTATGGGGGACGGGACTATGGCTACACCTTC.

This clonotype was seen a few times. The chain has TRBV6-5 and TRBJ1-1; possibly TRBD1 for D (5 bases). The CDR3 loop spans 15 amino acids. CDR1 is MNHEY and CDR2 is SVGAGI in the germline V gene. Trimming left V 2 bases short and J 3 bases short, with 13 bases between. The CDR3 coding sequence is TGTGCCAGCAGTTACGGGGGGACGGATCACACTGAAGCTTTCTTT. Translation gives CASSYGGTDHTEAFF.

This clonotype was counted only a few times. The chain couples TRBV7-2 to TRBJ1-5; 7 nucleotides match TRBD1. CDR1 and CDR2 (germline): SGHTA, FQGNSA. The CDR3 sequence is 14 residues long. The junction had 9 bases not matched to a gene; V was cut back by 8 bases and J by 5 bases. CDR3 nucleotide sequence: TGTGCCAGCCAGAGGCAGGGGGGGGATCAGCCCCAGCATTTT. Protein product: CASQRQGGDQPQHF.

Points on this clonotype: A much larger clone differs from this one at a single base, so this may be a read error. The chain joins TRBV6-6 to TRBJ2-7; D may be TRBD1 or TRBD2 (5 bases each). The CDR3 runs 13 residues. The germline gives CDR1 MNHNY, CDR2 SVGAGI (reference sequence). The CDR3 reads CAGSYRGREEQYF. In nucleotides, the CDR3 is TGTGCCGGCAGTTACCGAGGCAGGGAGGAGCAGTACTTC.

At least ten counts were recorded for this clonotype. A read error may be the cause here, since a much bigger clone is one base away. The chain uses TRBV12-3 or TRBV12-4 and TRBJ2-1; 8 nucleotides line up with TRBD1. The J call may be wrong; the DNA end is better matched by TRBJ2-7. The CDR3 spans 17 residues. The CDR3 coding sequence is TGTGCCAGCAGTCTAAACCCCGGACAGGGAACCTACAATGAGCAGTACTTC. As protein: CASSLNPGQGTYNEQYF.

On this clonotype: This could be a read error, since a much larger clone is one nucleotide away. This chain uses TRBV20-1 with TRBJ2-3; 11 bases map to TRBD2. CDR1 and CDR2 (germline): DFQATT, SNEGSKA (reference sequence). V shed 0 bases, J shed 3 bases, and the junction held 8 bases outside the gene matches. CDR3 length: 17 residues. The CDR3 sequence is CSARDVSGGASTDTQYF. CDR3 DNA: TGCAGTGCTAGAGATGTTAGCGGGGGGGCCAGTACAGATACGCAGTATTTT.

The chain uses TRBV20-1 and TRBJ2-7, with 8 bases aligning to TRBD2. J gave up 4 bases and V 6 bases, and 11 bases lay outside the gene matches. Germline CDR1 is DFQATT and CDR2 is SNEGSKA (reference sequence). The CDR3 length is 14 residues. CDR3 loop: CSARQIGRVYEQYF. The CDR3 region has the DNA TGCAGTGCGAGACAAATCGGGAGGGTGTACGAGCAGTACTTC.

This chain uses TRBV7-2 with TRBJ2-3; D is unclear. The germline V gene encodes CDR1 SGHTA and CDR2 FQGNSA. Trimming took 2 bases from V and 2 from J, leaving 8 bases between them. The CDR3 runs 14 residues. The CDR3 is CASSLWTITDTQYF. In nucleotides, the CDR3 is TGTGCCAGCAGCTTATGGACGATCACAGATACGCAGTATTTT.

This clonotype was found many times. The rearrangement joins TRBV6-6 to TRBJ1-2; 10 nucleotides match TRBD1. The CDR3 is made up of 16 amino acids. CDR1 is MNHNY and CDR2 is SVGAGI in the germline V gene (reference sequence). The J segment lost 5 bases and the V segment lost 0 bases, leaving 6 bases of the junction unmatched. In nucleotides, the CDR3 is TGTGCCAGCAGTTACTCGGGACAGGGGTCGGGGTATGGCTACACCTTC. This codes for CASSYSGQGSGYGYTF.